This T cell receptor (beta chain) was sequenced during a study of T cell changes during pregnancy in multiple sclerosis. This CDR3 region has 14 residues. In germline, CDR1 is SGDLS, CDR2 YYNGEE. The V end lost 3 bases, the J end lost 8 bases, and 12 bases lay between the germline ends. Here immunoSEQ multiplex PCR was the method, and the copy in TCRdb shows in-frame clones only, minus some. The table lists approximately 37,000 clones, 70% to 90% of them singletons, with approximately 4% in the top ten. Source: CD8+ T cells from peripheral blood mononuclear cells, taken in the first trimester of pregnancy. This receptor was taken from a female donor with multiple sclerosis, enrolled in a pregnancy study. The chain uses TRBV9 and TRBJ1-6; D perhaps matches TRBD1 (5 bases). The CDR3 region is CASSGGTGYSPLHF. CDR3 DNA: TGTGCCAGCAGCGGGGGGACTGGTTATTCACCCCTCCACTTT.